The following is a T cell receptor beta chain sequence with its context. Its matching antigen is unknown. This CDR3 is built from 15 residues. The V gene end was trimmed by 4 bases and the J gene end by 1 base; junction bases not matched to a gene: 4. The germline V gene has CDR1 SGHAT and CDR2 FQNNGV. This sample was included in a study of T cells in localized non-small cell lung cancer. The assay was immunoSEQ multiplex PCR, and TCRdb's table has in-frame clones only and misses some. The sample carries nearly 25,000 clones, around 90% recorded once. General observations from the study: Clonality of T cells reached its maximum in uninvolved adjacent lung, surpassing tumor. Among the top 100 tumor clones, a median about 58 appeared in adjacent lung.

This rearrangement joins TRBV11-2 to TRBJ2-7; 10 bases match TRBD1. The TCR sequence derives from a man between 40 and 69 years old with stage III squamous cell lung carcinoma. This specimen consisted of peripheral blood, obtained before any cancer treatment. The DNA for the CDR3 is TGTGCCAGCAGCTCCAGGACAGGGGGTTCCTACGAGCAGTACTTC. As protein: CASSSRTGGSYEQYF.